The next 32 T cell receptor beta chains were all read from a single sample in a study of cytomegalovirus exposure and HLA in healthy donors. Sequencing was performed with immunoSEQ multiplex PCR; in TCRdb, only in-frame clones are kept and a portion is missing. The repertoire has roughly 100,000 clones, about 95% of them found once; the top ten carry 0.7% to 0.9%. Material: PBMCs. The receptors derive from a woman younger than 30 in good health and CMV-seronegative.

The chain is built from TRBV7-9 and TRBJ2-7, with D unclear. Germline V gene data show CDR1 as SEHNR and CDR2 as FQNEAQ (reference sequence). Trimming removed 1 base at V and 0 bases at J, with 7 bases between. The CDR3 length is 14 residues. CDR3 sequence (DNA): TGTGCCAGCAGCTTAGATGGCAGCTCCTACGAGCAGTACTTC. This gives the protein CASSLDGSSYEQYF.

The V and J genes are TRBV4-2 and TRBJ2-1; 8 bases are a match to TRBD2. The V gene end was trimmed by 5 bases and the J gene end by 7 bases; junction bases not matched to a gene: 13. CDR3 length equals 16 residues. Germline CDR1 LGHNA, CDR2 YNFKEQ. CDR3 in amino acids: CASSSPSGGFGNEQFF. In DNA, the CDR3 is TGTGCCAGCAGCTCCCCCAGCGGGGGCTTTGGGAATGAGCAGTTCTTC.

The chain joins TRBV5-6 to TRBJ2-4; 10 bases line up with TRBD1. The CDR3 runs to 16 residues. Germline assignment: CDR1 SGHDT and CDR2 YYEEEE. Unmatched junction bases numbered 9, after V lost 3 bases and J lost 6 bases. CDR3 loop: CASSWRTGGGRNIQYF. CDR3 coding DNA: TGTGCCAGCAGCTGGCGGACAGGGGGAGGGAGAAACATTCAGTACTTC.

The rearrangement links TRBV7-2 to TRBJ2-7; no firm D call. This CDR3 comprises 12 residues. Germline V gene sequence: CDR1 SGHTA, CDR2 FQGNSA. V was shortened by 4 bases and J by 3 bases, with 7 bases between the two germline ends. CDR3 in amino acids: CASSSYNYEQYF. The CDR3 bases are TGTGCCAGCAGCTCCTATAACTACGAGCAGTACTTC. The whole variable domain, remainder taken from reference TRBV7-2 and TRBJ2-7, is GAGVSQSPSNKVTEKGKDVELRCDPISGHTALYWYRQSLGQGLEFLIYFQGNSAPDKSGLPSDRFSAERTGGSVSTLTIQRTQQEDSAVYLCASSSYNYEQYFGPGTRLTVT.

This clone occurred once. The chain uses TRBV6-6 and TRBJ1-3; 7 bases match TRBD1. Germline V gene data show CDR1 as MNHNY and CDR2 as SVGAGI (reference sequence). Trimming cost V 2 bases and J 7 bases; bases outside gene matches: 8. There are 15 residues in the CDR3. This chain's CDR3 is CASSYGGGLANTIYF. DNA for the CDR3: TGTGCCAGCAGTTACGGAGGGGGCTTAGCGAACACCATATATTTT.

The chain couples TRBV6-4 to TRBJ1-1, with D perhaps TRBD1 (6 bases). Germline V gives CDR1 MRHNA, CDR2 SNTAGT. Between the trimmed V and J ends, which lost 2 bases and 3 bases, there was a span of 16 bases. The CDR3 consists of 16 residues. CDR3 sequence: CASSDPGQKEDTEAFF. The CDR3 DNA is TGTGCCAGCAGTGACCCGGGACAAAAGGAGGACACTGAAGCTTTCTTT.

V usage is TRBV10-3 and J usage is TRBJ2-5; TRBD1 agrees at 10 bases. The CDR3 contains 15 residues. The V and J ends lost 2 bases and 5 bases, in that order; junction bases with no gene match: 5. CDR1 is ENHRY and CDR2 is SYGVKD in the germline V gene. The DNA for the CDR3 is TGTGCCATCAGTGAGCCCGGGACAGGGGTGGAGACCCAGTACTTC. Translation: CAISEPGTGVETQYF.

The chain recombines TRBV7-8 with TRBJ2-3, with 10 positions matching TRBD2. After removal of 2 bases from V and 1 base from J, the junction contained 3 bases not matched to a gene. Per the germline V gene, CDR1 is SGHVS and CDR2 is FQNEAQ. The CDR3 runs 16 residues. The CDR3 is CASSLLAGERTDTQYF. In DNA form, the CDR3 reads TGTGCCAGCAGCTTACTAGCGGGGGAGCGCACAGATACGCAGTATTTT. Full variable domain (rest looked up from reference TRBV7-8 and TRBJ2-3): GAGVSQSPRYKVAKRGQDVALRCDPISGHVSLFWYQQALGQGPEFLTYFQNEAQLDKSGLPSDRFFAERPEGSVSTLKIQRTQQEDSAVYLCASSLLAGERTDTQYFGPGTRLTVL.

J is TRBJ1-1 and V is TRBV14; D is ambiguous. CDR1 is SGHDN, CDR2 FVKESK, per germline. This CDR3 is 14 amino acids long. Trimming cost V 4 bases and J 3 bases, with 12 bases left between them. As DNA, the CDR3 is TGTGCCAGCAGCCCAGCCACGGGGTACACTGAAGCTTTCTTT. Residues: CASSPATGYTEAFF.

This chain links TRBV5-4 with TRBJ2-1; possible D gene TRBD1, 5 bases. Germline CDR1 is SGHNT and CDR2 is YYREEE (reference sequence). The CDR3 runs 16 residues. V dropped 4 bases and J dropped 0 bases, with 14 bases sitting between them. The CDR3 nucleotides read TGTGCCAGCAGCCTGTCAGGGCCTACCTCCTACAATGAGCAGTTCTTC. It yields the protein CASSLSGPTSYNEQFF.

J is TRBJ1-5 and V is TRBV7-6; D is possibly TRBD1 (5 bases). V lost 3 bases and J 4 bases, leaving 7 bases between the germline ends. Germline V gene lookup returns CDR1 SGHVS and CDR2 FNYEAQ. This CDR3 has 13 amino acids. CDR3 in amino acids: CASSLGLNQPQHF. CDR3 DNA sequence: TGTGCCAGCAGCTTGGGACTAAATCAGCCCCAGCATTTT.

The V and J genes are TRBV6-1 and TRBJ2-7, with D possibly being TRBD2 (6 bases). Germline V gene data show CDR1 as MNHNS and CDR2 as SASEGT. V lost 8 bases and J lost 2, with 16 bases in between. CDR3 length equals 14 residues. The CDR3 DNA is TGTGCCAGCTCTAGGAGGGCGGGAACCTACGAGCAGTACTTC. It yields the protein CASSRRAGTYEQYF.

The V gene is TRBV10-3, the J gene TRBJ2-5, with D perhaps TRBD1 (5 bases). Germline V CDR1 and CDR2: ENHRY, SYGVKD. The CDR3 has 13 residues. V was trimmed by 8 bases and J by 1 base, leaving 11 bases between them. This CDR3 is CAIGPGRQETQYF. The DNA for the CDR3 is TGTGCCATCGGGCCAGGGCGCCAAGAGACCCAGTACTTC.

As DNA, the CDR3 is TGTGCCAGCAGCCAAAAACGATCGCTGGGACTAGCGGCCACGAGCAATGAGCAGTTCTTC. Translated: CASSQKRSLGLAATSNEQFF. This sequence joins TRBV4-2 and TRBJ2-1; 11 bases align to TRBD2. Germline V gives CDR1 LGHNA, CDR2 YNFKEQ. The ends lost 2 bases at V and 6 bases at J; junction bases unmatched: 18. This CDR3 is built from 20 residues.

The CDR3 DNA reads TGTGCCATCAGTGACGAGGCCCGGTCCGAGCAGTACTTC. Its translation is CAISDEARSEQYF. The chain carries TRBV10-3 and TRBJ2-7; no clear D gene. CDR1 is ENHRY, CDR2 SYGVKD, per germline. V lost 3 bases, J lost 6 bases, and 12 bases lay in between. This CDR3 spans 13 amino acids.

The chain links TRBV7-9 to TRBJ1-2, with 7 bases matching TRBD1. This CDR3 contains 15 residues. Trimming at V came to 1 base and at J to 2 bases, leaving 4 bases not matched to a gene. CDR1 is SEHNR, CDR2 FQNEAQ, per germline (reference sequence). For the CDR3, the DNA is TGTGCCAGCAGCTTAGGGACAGGCTCCAACTATGGCTACACCTTC. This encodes CASSLGTGSNYGYTF.

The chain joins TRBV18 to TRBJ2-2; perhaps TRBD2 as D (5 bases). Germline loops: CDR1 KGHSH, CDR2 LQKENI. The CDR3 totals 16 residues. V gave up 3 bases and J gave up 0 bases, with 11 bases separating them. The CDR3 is CASSPSPGSNTGELFF. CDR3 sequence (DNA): TGTGCCAGCTCACCTTCACCGGGGTCGAACACCGGGGAGCTGTTTTTT.

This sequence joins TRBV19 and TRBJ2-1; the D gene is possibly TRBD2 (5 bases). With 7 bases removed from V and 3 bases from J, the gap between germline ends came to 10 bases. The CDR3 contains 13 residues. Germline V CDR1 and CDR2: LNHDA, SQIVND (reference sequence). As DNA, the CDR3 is TGTGCCAGTACTACCGGGAACTACAATGAGCAGTTCTTC. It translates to CASTTGNYNEQFF.

The CDR3 DNA is TGCGCCAGCAGCCCGCCGGGAGCCTACGAGCAGTACTTC. This sequence encodes CASSPPGAYEQYF. The rearrangement uses TRBV4-1 and TRBJ2-7, with D possibly TRBD2 on 6 matching bases. Trimming pared 4 bases from V and 2 bases from J, leaving 9 bases between. This CDR3 comprises 13 residues. Germline assignment: CDR1 MGHRA and CDR2 YSYEKL.

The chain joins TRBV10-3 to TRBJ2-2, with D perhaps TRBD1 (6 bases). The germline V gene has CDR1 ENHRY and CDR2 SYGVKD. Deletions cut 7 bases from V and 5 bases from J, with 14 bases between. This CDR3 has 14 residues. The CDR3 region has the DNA TGTGCCATCACTAACAGGGAAGGGACCGGGGAGCTGTTTTTT. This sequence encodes CAITNREGTGELFF.

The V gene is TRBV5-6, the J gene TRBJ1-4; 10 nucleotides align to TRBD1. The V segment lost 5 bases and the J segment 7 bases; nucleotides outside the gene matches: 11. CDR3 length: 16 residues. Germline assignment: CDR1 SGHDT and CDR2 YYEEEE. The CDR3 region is CASRVAGTGEGEKLFF. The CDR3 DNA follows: TGTGCCAGCAGAGTCGCCGGGACAGGGGAAGGTGAAAAACTGTTTTTT.

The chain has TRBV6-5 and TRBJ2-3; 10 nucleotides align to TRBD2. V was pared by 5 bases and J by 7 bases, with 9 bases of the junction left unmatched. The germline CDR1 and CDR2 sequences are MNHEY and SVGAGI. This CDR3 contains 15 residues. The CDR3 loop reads CASSPRASGSNTQYF. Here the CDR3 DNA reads TGTGCCAGCAGTCCCCGGGCTAGCGGGAGTAATACGCAGTATTTT.

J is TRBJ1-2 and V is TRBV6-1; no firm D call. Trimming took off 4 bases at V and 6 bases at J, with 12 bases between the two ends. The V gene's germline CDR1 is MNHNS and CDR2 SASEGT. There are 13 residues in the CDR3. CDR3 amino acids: CASSVGYPHGYTF. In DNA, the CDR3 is TGTGCCAGCAGTGTCGGGTACCCCCATGGCTACACCTTC.

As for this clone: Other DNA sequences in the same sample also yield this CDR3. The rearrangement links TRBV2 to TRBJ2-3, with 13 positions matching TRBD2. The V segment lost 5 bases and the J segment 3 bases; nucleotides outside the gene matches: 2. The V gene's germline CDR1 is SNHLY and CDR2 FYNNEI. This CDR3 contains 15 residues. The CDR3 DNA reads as TGTGCCAGCAGTCGACTAGCGGGAGGAACAGATACGCAGTATTTT. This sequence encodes CASSRLAGGTDTQYF.

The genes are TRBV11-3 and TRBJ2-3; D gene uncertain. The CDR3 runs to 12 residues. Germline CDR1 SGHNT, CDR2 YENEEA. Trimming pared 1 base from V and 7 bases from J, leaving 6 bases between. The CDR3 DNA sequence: TGTGCCAGCAGCTTAGGGCGGTATACGCAGTATTTT. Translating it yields CASSLGRYTQYF.

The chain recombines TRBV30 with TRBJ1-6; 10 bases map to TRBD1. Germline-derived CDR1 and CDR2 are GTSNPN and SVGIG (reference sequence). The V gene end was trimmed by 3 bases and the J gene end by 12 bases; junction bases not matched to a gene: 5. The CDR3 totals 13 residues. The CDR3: CAWSRTGGLPLHF. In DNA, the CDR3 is TGTGCCTGGAGCAGGACAGGGGGTTTACCCCTCCACTTT.

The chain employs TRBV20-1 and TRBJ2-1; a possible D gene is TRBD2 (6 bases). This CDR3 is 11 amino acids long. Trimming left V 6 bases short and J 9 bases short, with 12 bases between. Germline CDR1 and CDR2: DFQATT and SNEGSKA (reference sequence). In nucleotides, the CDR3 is TGCAGTGCCCGGGGCGGGGCTGAGCAGTTCTTC. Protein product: CSARGGAEQFF.

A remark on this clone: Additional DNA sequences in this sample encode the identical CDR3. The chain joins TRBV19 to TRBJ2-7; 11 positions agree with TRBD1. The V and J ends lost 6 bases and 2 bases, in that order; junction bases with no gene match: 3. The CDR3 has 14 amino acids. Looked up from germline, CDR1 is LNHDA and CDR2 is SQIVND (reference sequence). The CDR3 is CASSPGQGAYEQYF. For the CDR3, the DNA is TGTGCCAGTAGCCCGGGACAGGGGGCCTACGAGCAGTACTTC.

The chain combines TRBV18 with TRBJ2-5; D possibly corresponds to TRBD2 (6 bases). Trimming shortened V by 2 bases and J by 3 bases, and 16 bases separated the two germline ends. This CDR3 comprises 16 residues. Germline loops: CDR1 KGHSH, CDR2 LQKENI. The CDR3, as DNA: TGTGCCAGCTCACCAGGCCGGGAGACTGGCGAAGAGACCCAGTACTTC. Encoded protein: CASSPGRETGEETQYF.

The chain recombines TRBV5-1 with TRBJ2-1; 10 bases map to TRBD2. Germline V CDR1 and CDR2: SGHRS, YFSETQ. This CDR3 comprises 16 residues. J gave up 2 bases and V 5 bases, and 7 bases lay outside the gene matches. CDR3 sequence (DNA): TGCGCCAGCAGTCTCATCACTAGCGGGGCCTACAATGAGCAGTTCTTC. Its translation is CASSLITSGAYNEQFF.

The CDR3 nucleotides are TGTGCCATTCGGAAGGAGGGTTCGGACGAGCAGTACTTC. Amino acids: CAIRKEGSDEQYF. The V gene is TRBV10-3, the J gene TRBJ2-7; D perhaps matches TRBD2 (6 bases). Germline CDR1 ENHRY, CDR2 SYGVKD. Trimming removed 9 bases at V and 5 bases at J, with 17 bases between. The CDR3 covers 13 residues.

This CDR3 reads CASSVLTGELFF. The CDR3 region has the DNA TGTGCCAGCAGCGTACTGACCGGGGAGCTGTTTTTT. The chain links TRBV9 to TRBJ2-2, with no clear D. Trimming took off 1 base at V and 5 bases at J, with 3 bases between the two ends. The CDR3 has 12 residues. Germline CDR1 SGDLS, CDR2 YYNGEE.